This entry describes one T cell receptor beta chain. Its antigen is still unknown. Genes here carry mouse names. The CDR3 goes on 1 residue after the read ends, and that part is filled in from the germline J gene. The sample belongs to a study of tissue T cells after allogeneic stem cell transplantation. Points from the study as a whole: Which tissue TCRs were alloreactive or antigen-specific was not determined. Some clones might be persisting host cells. TCR repertoires tracked anatomic similarity, regardless of disease or transplant status.

Time point of the sample: mouse harvest day 14 after allogeneic transplant. Tail vein injection delivered 10^7 T-cell-depleted bone marrow cells and 10^6 splenic CD5+ T cells. This mouse GVHD model was MHC-mismatched B6 to BALB/c, profiled day 7 or 14. The V and J ends lost 5 bases and 4 bases, in that order; junction bases with no gene match: 5. The CDR3 is made up of 14 amino acids. Germline-derived CDR1 and CDR2 are SNHLY and FYNGKV (reference sequence). Sequencing of TCRbeta CDR3 at survey depth gave sequences and template counts. Produced via immunoSEQ multiplex PCR; TCRdb's table is partial and in-frame only. The sample includes 4,500 to 5,000 clones, approximately 31% of them seen just once.

This chain uses TRBV3 with TRBJ2-7, with 10 bases matching TRBD1. This clonotype was obtained from a female BALB/c mouse given C57BL/6 T cells with graft-versus-host disease after an allogeneic hematopoietic cell transplant. Sequencing was performed on skin. CDR3 DNA, as far as it was read: TGTGCCAGCAGCCTTCGGGACAGGGGTTATGAACAGTAC. The encoded protein is CASSLRDRGYEQY. The CDR3, in full, reads CASSLRDRGYEQYF.